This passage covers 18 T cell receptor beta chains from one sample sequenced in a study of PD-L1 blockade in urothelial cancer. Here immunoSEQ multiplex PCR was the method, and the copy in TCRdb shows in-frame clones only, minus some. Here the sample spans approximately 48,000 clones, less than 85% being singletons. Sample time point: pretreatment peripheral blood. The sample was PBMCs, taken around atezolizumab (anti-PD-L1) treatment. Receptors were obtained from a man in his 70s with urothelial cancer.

The CDR3 protein is CASSLVGGPETQYF. CDR3 nucleotides: TGCGCCAGCAGCTTGGTGGGAGGGCCGGAGACCCAGTACTTC. The chain couples TRBV5-1 to TRBJ2-5; 7 nucleotides line up with TRBD2. V shed 0 bases, J shed 5 bases, and the junction held 4 bases outside the gene matches. The length of the CDR3 is 14 residues. Germline CDR1 reads SGHRS; CDR2 reads YFSETQ. The variable domain in full, with the rest retrieved from reference TRBV5-1 and TRBJ2-5, is KAGVTQTPRYLIKTRGQQVTLSCSPISGHRSVSWYQQTPGQGLQFLFEYFSETQRNKGNFPGRFSGRQFSNSRSEMNVSTLELGDSALYLCASSLVGGPETQYFGPGTRLLVL.

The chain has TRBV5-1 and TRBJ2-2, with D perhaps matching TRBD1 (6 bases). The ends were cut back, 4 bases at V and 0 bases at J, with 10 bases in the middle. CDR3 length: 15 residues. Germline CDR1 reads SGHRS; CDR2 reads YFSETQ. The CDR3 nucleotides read TGCGCCAGCAGCCCTGACAGGCCGAACACCGGGGAGCTGTTTTTT. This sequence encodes CASSPDRPNTGELFF.

The CDR3 here is CSVSAGFGQPQHF. The CDR3 DNA is TGCAGCGTCAGTGCGGGGTTCGGTCAGCCCCAGCATTTT. The chain links TRBV29-1 to TRBJ1-5; D is undetermined. V lost 6 bases and J lost 6, with 15 bases in between. There are 13 residues in the CDR3. CDR1 is SQVTM and CDR2 is ANQGSEA in the germline V gene.

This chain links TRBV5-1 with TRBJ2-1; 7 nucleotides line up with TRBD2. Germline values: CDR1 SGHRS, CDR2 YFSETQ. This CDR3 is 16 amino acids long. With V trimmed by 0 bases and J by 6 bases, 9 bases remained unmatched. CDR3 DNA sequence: TGCGCCAGCAGCTTGGGGGGGGGTCTACCTGCCAATGAGCAGTTCTTC. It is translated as CASSLGGGLPANEQFF.

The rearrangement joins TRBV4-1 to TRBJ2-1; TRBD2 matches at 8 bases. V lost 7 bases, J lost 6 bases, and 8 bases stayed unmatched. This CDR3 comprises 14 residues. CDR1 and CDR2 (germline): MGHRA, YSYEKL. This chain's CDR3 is CASNPGAGANEQFF. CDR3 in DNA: TGCGCCAGCAACCCAGGAGCGGGAGCCAATGAGCAGTTCTTC.

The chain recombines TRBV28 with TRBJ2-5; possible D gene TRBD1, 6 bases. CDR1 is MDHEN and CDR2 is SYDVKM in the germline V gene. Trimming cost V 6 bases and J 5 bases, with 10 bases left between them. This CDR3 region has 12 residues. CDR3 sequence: CASSYQGETQYF. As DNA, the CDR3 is TGTGCCAGCAGCTATCAGGGGGAGACCCAGTACTTC. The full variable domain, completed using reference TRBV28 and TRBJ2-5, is DVKVTQSSRYLVKRTGEKVFLECVQDMDHENMFWYRQDPGLGLRLIYFSYDVKMKEKGDIPEGYSVSREKKERFSLILESASTNQTSMYLCASSYQGETQYFGPGTRLLVL.

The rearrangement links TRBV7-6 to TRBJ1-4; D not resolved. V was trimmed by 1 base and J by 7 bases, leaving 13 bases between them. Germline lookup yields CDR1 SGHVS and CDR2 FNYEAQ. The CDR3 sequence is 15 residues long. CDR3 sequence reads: CASSLDVGEGEKLFF. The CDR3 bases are TGTGCCAGCAGCTTAGATGTCGGGGAGGGTGAAAAACTGTTTTTT.

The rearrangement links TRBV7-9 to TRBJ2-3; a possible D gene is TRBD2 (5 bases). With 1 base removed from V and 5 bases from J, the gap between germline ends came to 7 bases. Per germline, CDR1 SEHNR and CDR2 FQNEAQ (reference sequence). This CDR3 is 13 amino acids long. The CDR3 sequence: CASSLVGGDTQYF. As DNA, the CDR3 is TGTGCCAGCAGCTTAGTAGGAGGAGATACGCAGTATTTT.

CDR3 in DNA: TGTGCCAGCAGGAAACTGGACAGCACTGAAGCTTTCTTT. This gives the protein CASRKLDSTEAFF. V gene TRBV2 combines with J gene TRBJ1-1, with D tentatively TRBD1 (6 bases). Trimming pared 6 bases from V and 4 bases from J, leaving 12 bases between. This CDR3 region has 13 residues. Germline V CDR1 and CDR2: SNHLY, FYNNEI.

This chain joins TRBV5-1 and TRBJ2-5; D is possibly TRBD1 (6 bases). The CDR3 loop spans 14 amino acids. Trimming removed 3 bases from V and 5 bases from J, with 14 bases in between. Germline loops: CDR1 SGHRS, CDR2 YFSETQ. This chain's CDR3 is CASSSQGPGETQYF. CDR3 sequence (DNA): TGCGCCAGCAGCTCACAGGGTCCGGGGGAGACCCAGTACTTC.

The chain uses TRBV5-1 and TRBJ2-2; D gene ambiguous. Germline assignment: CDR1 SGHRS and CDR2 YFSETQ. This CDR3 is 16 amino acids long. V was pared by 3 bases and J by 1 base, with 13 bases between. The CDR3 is CASSSRFEMNTGELFF. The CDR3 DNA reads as TGCGCCAGCAGCTCGCGTTTCGAAATGAACACCGGGGAGCTGTTTTTT.

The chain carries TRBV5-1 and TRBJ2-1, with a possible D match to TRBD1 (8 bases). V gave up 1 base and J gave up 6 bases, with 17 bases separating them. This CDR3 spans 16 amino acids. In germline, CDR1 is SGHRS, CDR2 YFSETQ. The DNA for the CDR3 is TGCGCCAGCAGCTTGCGCGGACAGGGAGGGGGCAATGAGCAGTTCTTC. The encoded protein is CASSLRGQGGGNEQFF.

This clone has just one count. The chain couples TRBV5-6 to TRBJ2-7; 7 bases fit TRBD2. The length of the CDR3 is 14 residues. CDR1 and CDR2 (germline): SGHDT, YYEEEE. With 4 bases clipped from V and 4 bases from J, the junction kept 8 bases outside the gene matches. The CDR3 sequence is CASSGLGNYYEQYF. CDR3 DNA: TGTGCCAGCAGCGGACTAGGCAATTATTACGAGCAGTACTTC.

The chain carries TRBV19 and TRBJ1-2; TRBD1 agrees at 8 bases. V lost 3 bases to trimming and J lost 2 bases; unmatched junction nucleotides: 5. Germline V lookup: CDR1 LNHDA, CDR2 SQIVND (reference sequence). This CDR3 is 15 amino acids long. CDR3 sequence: CASSIDRGANYGYTF. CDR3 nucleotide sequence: TGTGCCAGTAGTATCGACAGGGGCGCAAACTATGGCTACACCTTC.

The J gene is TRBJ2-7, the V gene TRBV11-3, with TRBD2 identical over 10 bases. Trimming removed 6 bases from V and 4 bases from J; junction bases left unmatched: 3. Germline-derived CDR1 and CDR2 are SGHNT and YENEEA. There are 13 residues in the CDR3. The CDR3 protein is CASSRLAGYEQYF. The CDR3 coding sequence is TGTGCCAGCAGTCGACTAGCGGGTTACGAGCAGTACTTC.

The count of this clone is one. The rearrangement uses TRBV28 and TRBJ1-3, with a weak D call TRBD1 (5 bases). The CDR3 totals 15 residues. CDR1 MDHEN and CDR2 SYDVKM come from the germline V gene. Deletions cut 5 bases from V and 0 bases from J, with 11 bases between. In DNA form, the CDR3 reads TGTGCCAGCAGTCTACCGACAGCCTCTGGAAACACCATATATTTT. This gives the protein CASSLPTASGNTIYF.

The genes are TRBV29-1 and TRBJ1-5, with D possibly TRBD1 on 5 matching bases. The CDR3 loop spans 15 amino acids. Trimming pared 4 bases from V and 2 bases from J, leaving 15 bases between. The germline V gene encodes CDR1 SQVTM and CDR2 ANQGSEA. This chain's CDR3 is CSVVAGGSGNQPQHF. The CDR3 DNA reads TGCAGCGTTGTGGCCGGGGGATCGGGCAATCAGCCCCAGCATTTT.

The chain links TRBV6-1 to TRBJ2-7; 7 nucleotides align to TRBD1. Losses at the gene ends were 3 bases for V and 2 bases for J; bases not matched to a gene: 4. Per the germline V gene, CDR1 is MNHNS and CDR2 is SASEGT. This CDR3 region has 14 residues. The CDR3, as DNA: TGTGCCAGCAGTGATTCAGGGGGTACCTACGAGCAGTACTTC. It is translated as CASSDSGGTYEQYF.